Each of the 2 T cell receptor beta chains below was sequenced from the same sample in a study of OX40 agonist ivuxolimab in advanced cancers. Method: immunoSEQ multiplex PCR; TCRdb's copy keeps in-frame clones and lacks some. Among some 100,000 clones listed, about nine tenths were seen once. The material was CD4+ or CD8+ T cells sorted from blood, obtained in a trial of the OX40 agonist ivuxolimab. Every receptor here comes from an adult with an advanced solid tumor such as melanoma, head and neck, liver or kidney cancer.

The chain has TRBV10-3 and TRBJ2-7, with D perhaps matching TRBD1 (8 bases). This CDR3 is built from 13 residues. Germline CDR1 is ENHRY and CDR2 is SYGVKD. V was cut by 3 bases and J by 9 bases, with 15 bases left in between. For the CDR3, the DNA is TGTGCCATCAGTGATGAGGACAGGGAGGGGCAGTACTTC. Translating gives CAISDEDREGQYF.

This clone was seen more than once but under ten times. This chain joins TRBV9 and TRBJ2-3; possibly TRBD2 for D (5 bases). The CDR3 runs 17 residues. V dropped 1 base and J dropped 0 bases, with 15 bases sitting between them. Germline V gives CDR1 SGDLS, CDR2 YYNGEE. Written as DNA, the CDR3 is TGTGCCAGCAGCGTACTCACGGGGAGTACAAGCACAGATACGCAGTATTTT. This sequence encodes CASSVLTGSTSTDTQYF. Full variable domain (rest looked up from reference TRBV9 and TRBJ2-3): DSGVTQTPKHLITATGQRVTLRCSPRSGDLSVYWYQQSLDQGLQFLIQYYNGEERAKGNILERFSAQQFPDLHSELNLSSLELGDSALYFCASSVLTGSTSTDTQYFGPGTRLTVL.